These T cell receptor beta chains were read from a single sample in a study of blood T cell repertoires in COVID-19. Clones were read by immunoSEQ multiplex PCR, and TCRdb kept only the in-frame ones, dropping some. The sample consists of about 200,000 clones, roughly 83% of them appearing once. Sequences were obtained from peripheral blood. Receptor source: a woman between 35 and 50 years old with COVID-19, enrolled during active disease. The conserved cysteine and the conserved F or W are not part of the CDR3 here. A D gene is named only where the DNA matches it firmly.

D gene | V gene | CDR3 protein
- | TRBV24-1 | ATSEGRGHNEQF
- | TRBV11-2 | ASSSRGASAGELF
TRBD1 | TRBV30 | AWNGQGNSPLH
TRBD1 | TRBV6-5 | ASRSGTGTYNEQF
TRBD1 | TRBV9 | ASSVQQGASEKLF
TRBD2 | TRBV13 | ASSTPSGGAAKNIQY
- | TRBV27 | ASSLDSDSPETQY
- | TRBV20-1 | SASGGGPQY
- | TRBV2 | ASRGRLTYNEQF
- | TRBV5-1 | ASSRTVLKGYEQY
TRBD1 | TRBV23-1 | ASTKRHRGPTTYEQY
- | TRBV7-2 | ASSLAYSGETQY
- | TRBV3-1/TRBV3-2 | ASSQGWGPLNLAKNIQY
- | TRBV11-2 | ASSPSRRATNEKLF
- | TRBV2 | ASSRGGSDTQY
TRBD2 | TRBV18 | ASSSSGRASPELF
TRBD2 | TRBV5-1 | ASSVGLAGGDFTDTQY
- | TRBV7-3 | ASSFSTKQEQF
TRBD1 | TRBV9 | ASSAGQGNIYGYT
- | TRBV6-5 | ASSYSGQLNSPLH
TRBD1 | TRBV5-1 | ASSNRDSEGAEKLF
- | TRBV5-1 | ASSLYTGELF
- | TRBV19 | ASRGLSEQF
TRBD2 | TRBV3-1/TRBV3-2 | ASSQARTRRAKNIQY
TRBD2 | TRBV15 | ATSRTTGGRARNEQF
TRBD2 | TRBV27 | ASSGLAEITDTQY
TRBD2 | TRBV3-1/TRBV3-2 | ASSQGLAGYNEQF
- | TRBV5-1 | ASSLTGNSNQPQH
TRBD2 | TRBV20-1 | SASRLAVYEQY
- | TRBV6-1 | ASSPTAANQPQH
TRBD2 | TRBV5-1 | ASSTLAGGGSNTGELF
- | TRBV27 | ASSFRGASDGTDTQY
- | TRBV4-2 | ASSQDLGPYEQY
TRBD1 | TRBV3-1/TRBV3-2 | ASSSTGEYGYT